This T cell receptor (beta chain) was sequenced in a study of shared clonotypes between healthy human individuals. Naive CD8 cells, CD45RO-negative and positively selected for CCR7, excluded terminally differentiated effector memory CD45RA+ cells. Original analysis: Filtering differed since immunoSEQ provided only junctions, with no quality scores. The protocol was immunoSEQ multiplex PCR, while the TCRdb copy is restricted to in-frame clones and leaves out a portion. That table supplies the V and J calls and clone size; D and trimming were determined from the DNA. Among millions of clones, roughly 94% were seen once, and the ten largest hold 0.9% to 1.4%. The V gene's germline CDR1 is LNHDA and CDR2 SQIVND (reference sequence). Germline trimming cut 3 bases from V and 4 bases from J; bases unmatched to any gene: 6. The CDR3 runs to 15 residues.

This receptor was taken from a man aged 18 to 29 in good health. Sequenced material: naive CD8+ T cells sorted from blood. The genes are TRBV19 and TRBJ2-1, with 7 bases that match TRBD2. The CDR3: CASSILAETYNEQFF. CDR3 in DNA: TGTGCCAGTAGTATCCTAGCGGAGACGTACAATGAGCAGTTCTTC.